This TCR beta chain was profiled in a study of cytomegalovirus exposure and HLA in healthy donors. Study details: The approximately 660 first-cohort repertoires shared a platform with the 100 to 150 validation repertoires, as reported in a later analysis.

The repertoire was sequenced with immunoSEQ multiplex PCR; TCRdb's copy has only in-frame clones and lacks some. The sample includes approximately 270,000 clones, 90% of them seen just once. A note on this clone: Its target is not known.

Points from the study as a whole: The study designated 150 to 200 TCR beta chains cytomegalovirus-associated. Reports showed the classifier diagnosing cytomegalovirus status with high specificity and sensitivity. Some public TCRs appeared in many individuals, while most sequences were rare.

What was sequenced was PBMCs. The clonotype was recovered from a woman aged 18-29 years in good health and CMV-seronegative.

CDR3 loop: CSATVSEKLFF. CDR3 bases: TGCAGTGCTACCGTAAGCGAAAAACTGTTTTTT. The gene calls are TRBV20-1 and TRBJ1-4; the D is unclear. The germline gives CDR1 DFQATT, CDR2 SNEGSKA (reference sequence). Trimming took off 4 bases at V and 8 bases at J, with 8 bases between the two ends. This CDR3 is built from 11 residues.